These 2 T cell receptor beta chains came from one sample sequenced in a study of technical replicates of blood from several donors. Libraries were prepared by immunoSEQ multiplex PCR; TCRdb keeps only in-frame clonotypes and omits some of them. Of roughly 70,000 clones listed, around 96% were seen once; the top ten hold approximately 0.4%. The specimen was T cells isolated from PBMCs. Source of these receptors: a human donor in good health.

This chain links TRBV21-1 with TRBJ1-1; the table names TRBD1, a call not compared with the DNA. TRBV21-1 is shown as a pseudogene. The CDR3 is 14 amino acids. DNA of the CDR3: TGTGCCCATATTTCAGGACACTATAACACTGAAGCTTTCTTT. Translation gives CAHISGHYNTEAFF.

The chain recombines TRBV5-1 with TRBJ1-4; 8 bases fit TRBD1. The trim removed 5 bases at V and 0 bases at J, leaving 3 bases unmatched. The CDR3 contains 15 residues. In germline, CDR1 is SGHRS, CDR2 YFSETQ. The CDR3 DNA is TGCGCCAGCAGGCCGACAGGGGCAACTAATGAAAAACTGTTTTTT. This gives the protein CASRPTGATNEKLFF.